Following are 17 T cell receptor beta chains from one sample sequenced in a study of T cells after yellow fever vaccination (dated by TCRdb to the late 2010s). Library preparation was by 5' RACE. The data were produced on an Illumina HiSeq 2500. The public reads were reanalyzed by TCRdb: fastp trimming at Q25, MiXCR alignment, in-frame beta chains only. Rows matching on CDR3 protein sequence are summarized as one entry with the most common DNA and genes. The sample data list about 75,000 distinct CDR3 sequences, and around 7.8% of these were observed just once. The ten largest make up roughly 29% of the sample. Interpreted using the paper, the treatment or condition label stands for: live attenuated yellow fever vaccine strain. The sample in question was CD8+ T cells sorted from PBMCs, obtained 9 to 11 days after the first yellow fever vaccination. The source of these receptors is a man younger than 35 who received the YFV17D yellow fever vaccine.

This clonotype was seen ten or more times. The chain combines TRBV20-1 with TRBJ2-1, with 9 bases lining up with TRBD2. V lost 5 bases and J lost 0; bases outside the gene matches: 8. Germline V lookup: CDR1 DFQATT, CDR2 SNEGSKA (reference sequence). The CDR3 is 16 residues long. CDR3 in amino acids: CSAGNLAGSSYNEQFF. Written as DNA, the CDR3 is TGCAGTGCTGGAAACCTAGCGGGGAGCTCCTACAATGAGCAGTTCTTC.

This sequence joins TRBV5-8 and TRBJ2-7; D remains unclear. The ends were cut back, 9 bases at V and 3 bases at J, with 16 bases in the middle. Germline-derived CDR1 and CDR2 are SGHTS and YDEGEE. This CDR3 has 13 residues. The CDR3: CAMSPGPLYEQYF. DNA for the CDR3: TGTGCCATGAGCCCCGGGCCCCTCTACGAGCAGTACTTC.

This clonotype was detected only a few times. The chain is built from TRBV2 and TRBJ2-7; maybe TRBD2 (5 bases). The CDR3 is made up of 13 amino acids. Germline values: CDR1 SNHLY, CDR2 FYNNEI. Trimming left V 9 bases short and J 1 base short, with 13 bases between. CDR3 DNA: TGTGCCAGAGCTAGCAAGGAGTCCTACGAGCAGTACTTC. It is translated as CARASKESYEQYF.

The rearrangement links TRBV5-1 to TRBJ2-1; TRBD2 aligns across 14 bases. Germline values: CDR1 SGHRS, CDR2 YFSETQ. J was trimmed by 3 bases and V by 0 bases; bases with no gene match: 8. The CDR3 contains 19 residues. In DNA form, the CDR3 reads TGCGCCAGCAGCTTGGATCGCCGACTAGCGGGGGGGCGCTACAATGAGCAGTTCTTC. This gives the protein CASSLDRRLAGGRYNEQFF.

This clonotype was detected a few times. J is TRBJ1-2 and V is TRBV12-3 or TRBV12-4, with D possibly being TRBD1 (6 bases). Trimming pared 7 bases from V and 2 bases from J, leaving 11 bases between. This CDR3 comprises 13 residues. DNA of the CDR3: TGTGCCAGCATAGGAGGGGGAAACTATGGCTACACCTTC. Translating it yields CASIGGGNYGYTF.

This clonotype was seen ten or more times. The gene calls are TRBV6-5 and TRBJ2-7, with a weak D call TRBD2 (6 bases). CDR1 is MNHEY and CDR2 is SVGAGI in the germline V gene. Trimming removed 5 bases at V and 1 base at J, with 12 bases between. This CDR3 region has 14 residues. This chain's CDR3 is CASSRGGGSYEQYV. CDR3 nucleotides: TGTGCCAGCAGTCGTGGTGGAGGGTCCTACGAGCAGTACGTC.

This clonotype was found many times. The rearrangement links TRBV6-1 to TRBJ1-5; perhaps TRBD1 as D (5 bases). The CDR3 loop spans 15 amino acids. The germline CDR1 and CDR2 sequences are MNHNS and SASEGT. V lost 3 bases and J lost 2, with 11 bases in between. The CDR3 loop reads CASSDGEGGNQPQHF. In DNA form, the CDR3 reads TGTGCCAGCAGTGATGGGGAAGGGGGCAATCAGCCCCAGCATTTT.

This clonotype was seen ten or more times. The J gene is TRBJ2-3, the V gene TRBV7-6; the match to TRBD1 covers 7 bases. This CDR3 has 16 residues. The V gene end was trimmed by 5 bases and the J gene end by 3 bases; junction bases not matched to a gene: 11. The germline CDR1 and CDR2 sequences are SGHVS and FNYEAQ. This chain's CDR3 is CASSPPLDRVTDTQYF. CDR3 sequence (DNA): TGTGCCAGCAGCCCACCCTTAGACAGGGTGACAGATACGCAGTATTTT.

Comments on this clonotype: Since a much larger clone is just one base distant, this may be a read error. The chain links TRBV7-9 to TRBJ2-5; maybe TRBD2 (7 bases). Germline CDR1 SEHNR, CDR2 FQNEAQ (reference sequence). The CDR3 has 15 residues. The CDR3 reads CASSPTGGSKETKYF. DNA for the CDR3: TGTGCCAGCAGCCCCACGGGGGGCTCAAAAGAGACCAAGTACTTC. The full variable domain, its missing parts supplied by reference TRBV7-9 and TRBJ2-5, is DTGVSQNPRHKITKRGQNVTFRCDPISEHNRLYWYRQTLGQGPEFLTYFQNEAQLEKSRLLSDRFSAERPKGSFSTLEIQRTEQGDSAMYLCASSPTGGSKETKYFGPGTRLLVL.

In its sample, this clonotype was seen many times. The chain carries TRBV5-1 and TRBJ2-2; possible D gene TRBD2, 6 bases. Trimming shortened V by 4 bases and J by 3 bases, and 16 bases separated the two germline ends. Looked up from germline, CDR1 is SGHRS and CDR2 is YFSETQ. The CDR3 has 16 amino acids. CDR3 protein: CASSRRLGPYTGELFF. DNA for the CDR3: TGCGCCAGCAGCCGTAGACTAGGCCCGTACACCGGGGAGCTGTTTTTT.

Concerning this clonotype: A much more abundant neighbour one base away suggests this may be a read error. This sequence joins TRBV20-1 and TRBJ2-1, with D maybe TRBD2 (7 bases). The V gene lost 1 base and the J gene lost 15 bases, with 13 bases spanning the gap. The germline gives CDR1 DFQATT, CDR2 SNEGSKA (reference sequence). The CDR3 runs to 11 residues. This chain's CDR3 is CSARGGGPRFF. The CDR3 DNA follows: TGCAGTGCTAGAGGCGGGGGCCCGCGGTTCTTC.

This clonotype was observed at least ten times. This chain links TRBV7-2 with TRBJ2-3; 15 bases line up with TRBD2. There are 16 residues in the CDR3. Losses at the gene ends were 5 bases for V and 9 bases for J; bases not matched to a gene: 9. The germline V gene encodes CDR1 SGHTA and CDR2 FQGNSA. The CDR3 nucleotides read TGTGCCAGCAGCCCCTGGACTAGCGGGGGGGGAGAAACGCAGTATTTT. This sequence encodes CASSPWTSGGGETQYF.

In its sample, this clonotype was seen many times. This sequence joins TRBV4-3 and TRBJ1-2; a possible D gene is TRBD1 (5 bases). Trimming stripped 0 bases from V and 4 bases from J, with 12 bases between. Per germline, CDR1 LGHNA and CDR2 YSLEER. The CDR3 consists of 15 residues. The CDR3 is CASSQETGTAYGYTF. The CDR3 DNA follows: TGCGCCAGCAGCCAAGAAACCGGGACTGCCTATGGCTACACCTTC.

This clonotype was picked up one time. V is TRBV12-3 or TRBV12-4 and J is TRBJ2-7; D not certain. With 5 bases removed from V and 2 bases from J, the gap between germline ends came to 10 bases. The CDR3 has 13 amino acids. The CDR3 sequence is CASSICIPYEQYF. In DNA, the CDR3 is TGTGCCAGCAGTATATGTATACCCTACGAGCAGTACTTC.

In its sample, this clonotype was seen many times. The J gene is TRBJ1-2, the V gene TRBV9; 7 nucleotides agree with TRBD1. Trimming at V came to 3 bases and at J to 2 bases, leaving 4 bases not matched to a gene. The CDR3 loop spans 14 amino acids. Germline V gene data show CDR1 as SGDLS and CDR2 as YYNGEE. The CDR3 is CASSDTGENYGYTF. DNA for the CDR3: TGTGCCAGCAGCGACACAGGGGAGAACTATGGCTACACCTTC.

There are many counts of this clonotype. The CDR3 nucleotides read TGCGCCAGCAGCCAAACACAGGGTGCCAATTCACCCCTCCACTTT. This codes for CASSQTQGANSPLHF. The rearrangement uses TRBV4-1 and TRBJ1-6; a weak D match, TRBD1 (6 bases). The V gene lost 2 bases and the J gene lost 7 bases, with 12 bases spanning the gap. This CDR3 contains 15 residues. Germline V gene data show CDR1 as MGHRA and CDR2 as YSYEKL.

This clonotype was counted only a few times. This sequence joins TRBV19 and TRBJ2-5; D possibly matches TRBD1 or TRBD2 (5 bases each). CDR1 LNHDA and CDR2 SQIVND come from the germline V gene (reference sequence). Trimming shortened V by 0 bases and J by 5 bases, and 13 bases separated the two germline ends. This CDR3 contains 15 residues. CDR3 nucleotides: TGTGCCAGTAGTATAGAGAGGGGTCGGTCGGAGACCCAGTACTTC. Encoded protein: CASSIERGRSETQYF.